These 2 T cell receptor beta chains came from one sample sequenced in a study of molecular identifiers for immune sequencing clone quantification. Via MiXCR, TCRdb re-called the PCR reads, giving one row per CDR3 protein. The sample includes some 680,000 distinct CDR3 sequences, roughly 25% of them seen just once. The sample taken for sequencing was naive CD8+ T cells from blood, with Jurkat cell RNA spiked in. Subset given: FACS-sorted CD8+CD4-CCR7+CD45RA+ naive T cells. The receptors derive from a human donor in good health. Some libraries in this study had Jurkat cell RNA spiked in.

This clonotype was observed many times. The chain carries TRBV28 and TRBJ2-5; weak D call: TRBD2 (6 bases). Trimming took off 9 bases at V and 4 bases at J, with 15 bases between the two ends. There are 13 residues in the CDR3. Germline loops: CDR1 MDHEN, CDR2 SYDVKM. For the CDR3, the DNA is TGTGCCAGTGGGTCCGGGACTTCAGAGACCCAGTACTTC. This translates into CASGSGTSETQYF. The full variable domain, with the rest looked up from reference TRBV28 and TRBJ2-5, is DVKVTQSSRYLVKRTGEKVFLECVQDMDHENMFWYRQDPGLGLRLIYFSYDVKMKEKGDIPEGYSVSREKKERFSLILESASTNQTSMYLCASGSGTSETQYFGPGTRLLVL.

A remark on this clonotype: This could be a read error, since a much larger clone is one nucleotide away. CDR3 sequence (DNA): TGTGCCTGGAGCCGGATCGAAGCTTTCTTT. Protein product: CAWSRIEAFF. The chain couples TRBV30 to TRBJ1-1; unclear D gene. Germline CDR1 GTSNPN, CDR2 SVGIG (reference sequence). This CDR3 region has 10 residues. The ends were cut back, 3 bases at V and 8 bases at J, with 7 bases in the middle.